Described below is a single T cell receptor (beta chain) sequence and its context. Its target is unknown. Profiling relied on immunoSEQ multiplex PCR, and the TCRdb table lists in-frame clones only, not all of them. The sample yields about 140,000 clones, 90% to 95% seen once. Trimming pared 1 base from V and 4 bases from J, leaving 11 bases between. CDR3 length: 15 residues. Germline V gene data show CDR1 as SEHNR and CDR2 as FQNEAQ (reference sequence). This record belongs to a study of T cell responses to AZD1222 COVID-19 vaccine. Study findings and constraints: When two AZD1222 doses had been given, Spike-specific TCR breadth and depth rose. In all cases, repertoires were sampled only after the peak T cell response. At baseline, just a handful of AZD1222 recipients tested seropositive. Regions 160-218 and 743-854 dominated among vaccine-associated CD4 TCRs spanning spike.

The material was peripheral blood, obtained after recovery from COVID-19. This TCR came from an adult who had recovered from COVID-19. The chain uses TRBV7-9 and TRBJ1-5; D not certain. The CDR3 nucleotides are TGTGCCAGCAGCTTAGGAGCCACCCCGAATCAGCCCCAGCATTTT. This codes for CASSLGATPNQPQHF.